One and the same sample provided the 32 T cell receptor beta chains below, sequenced in a study of CD4+ T cells in melanoma. Profiled with immunoSEQ multiplex PCR; TCRdb holds only in-frame clones, not every one. The sample carries approximately 110,000 clones, about 90% recorded once. Sequenced material: peripheral blood. These TCRs come from a human donor with melanoma.

The chain uses TRBV5-1 and TRBJ2-2; 8 positions match TRBD2. CDR1 is SGHRS, CDR2 YFSETQ, per germline. The ends lost 4 bases at V and 2 bases at J; junction bases unmatched: 7. The CDR3 consists of 16 residues. For the CDR3, the DNA is TGCGCCAGCAGCCCCACTAGCGGCCTAAACACCGGGGAGCTGTTTTTT. This codes for CASSPTSGLNTGELFF.

The chain carries TRBV28 and TRBJ2-4; D gene ambiguous. The CDR3 runs to 16 residues. V lost 8 bases, J lost 3 bases, and 20 bases lay in between. Germline assignment: CDR1 MDHEN and CDR2 SYDVKM. CDR3 protein: CASGAASSPFKNIQYF. CDR3 DNA sequence: TGTGCCAGCGGAGCAGCAAGTAGCCCTTTCAAAAACATTCAGTACTTC.

This chain connects TRBV19 to TRBJ1-3; D possibly corresponds to TRBD1 (5 bases). V was pared by 4 bases and J by 0 bases, with 7 bases between. The V gene's germline CDR1 is LNHDA and CDR2 SQIVND (reference sequence). The CDR3 totals 14 residues. CDR3 in DNA: TGTGCCAGTAGTAGGACAAGCTCTGGAAACACCATATATTTT. This gives the protein CASSRTSSGNTIYF.

The chain employs TRBV5-1 and TRBJ2-3, with D perhaps given as TRBD1 or TRBD2 (5 bases each). The CDR3 has 15 amino acids. Germline CDR1 reads SGHRS; CDR2 reads YFSETQ. The V end lost 4 bases, the J end lost 2 bases, and 14 bases lay between the germline ends. The CDR3 sequence is CASSPAPGTTDTQYF. In nucleotides, the CDR3 is TGCGCCAGCAGCCCGGCCCCAGGGACCACAGATACGCAGTATTTT.

The chain is built from TRBV10-3 and TRBJ1-3; D remains ambiguous. This CDR3 comprises 15 residues. Germline values: CDR1 ENHRY, CDR2 SYGVKD. V gave up 4 bases and J gave up 7 bases, with 17 bases separating them. Here the CDR3 reads CAISVGSAQRNTIYF. The CDR3 bases are TGTGCCATCAGTGTAGGGTCCGCTCAGAGGAACACCATATATTTT.

The rearrangement links TRBV9 to TRBJ1-5, with unresolved D. The CDR3 runs to 13 residues. The germline V gene has CDR1 SGDLS and CDR2 YYNGEE. Between the trimmed V and J ends, which lost 0 bases and 5 bases, there was a span of 6 bases. The CDR3 sequence: CASSVGEDQPQHF. As DNA, the CDR3 is TGTGCCAGCAGCGTAGGGGAGGATCAGCCCCAGCATTTT. Full variable domain (remainder filled in from reference TRBV9 and TRBJ1-5): DSGVTQTPKHLITATGQRVTLRCSPRSGDLSVYWYQQSLDQGLQFLIQYYNGEERAKGNILERFSAQQFPDLHSELNLSSLELGDSALYFCASSVGEDQPQHFGDGTRLSIL.

The chain combines TRBV6-5 with TRBJ2-5; D ambiguous. V was cut by 4 bases and J by 3 bases, with 18 bases left in between. Germline V CDR1 and CDR2: MNHEY, SVGAGI. This CDR3 comprises 16 residues. The CDR3 here is CASSSSLPPAKETQYF. CDR3 coding DNA: TGTGCCAGCAGTTCCTCTTTACCTCCCGCGAAAGAGACCCAGTACTTC.

The rearrangement uses TRBV5-8 and TRBJ1-4; 7 bases map to TRBD1. CDR3 length: 15 amino acids. Trimming cost V 0 bases and J 6 bases; bases outside gene matches: 5. Germline V gene sequence: CDR1 SGHTS, CDR2 YDEGEE. The CDR3 protein is CASSLGQGKDEKLFF. CDR3 in DNA: TGTGCCAGCAGCTTGGGACAGGGAAAGGATGAAAAACTGTTTTTT.

This clone showed up just a few times. The V gene is TRBV5-1, the J gene TRBJ2-6; D not resolved. This CDR3 is 16 amino acids long. Germline CDR1 is SGHRS and CDR2 is YFSETQ. Trimming removed 4 bases from V and 0 bases from J, with 11 bases in between. CDR3 sequence reads: CASSPTRDSGANVLTF. Written as DNA, the CDR3 is TGCGCCAGCAGCCCGACCCGAGACTCTGGGGCCAACGTCCTGACTTTC.

The chain recombines TRBV18 with TRBJ1-2; D gene ambiguous. Germline V gene sequence: CDR1 KGHSH, CDR2 LQKENI. V was trimmed by 3 bases and J by 0 bases, leaving 8 bases between them. The CDR3 contains 14 residues. The CDR3 sequence: CASSPPPPNYGYTF. The CDR3 DNA reads as TGTGCCAGCTCACCCCCCCCGCCTAACTATGGCTACACCTTC.

The chain carries TRBV11-2 and TRBJ2-7; 9 bases are a match to TRBD1. In germline, CDR1 is SGHAT, CDR2 FQNNGV. The V gene end was trimmed by 1 base and the J gene end by 4 bases; junction bases not matched to a gene: 8. The CDR3 covers 16 residues. The CDR3 nucleotides are TGTGCCAGCAGCTTAGCCCTCGGGACAGGGCGATACGAGCAGTACTTC. It translates to CASSLALGTGRYEQYF. The entire variable domain, with the rest obtained from reference TRBV11-2 and TRBJ2-7, is as follows: EAGVAQSPRYKIIEKRQSVAFWCNPISGHATLYWYQQILGQGPKLLIQFQNNGVVDDSQLPKDRFSAERLKGVDSTLKIQPAKLEDSAVYLCASSLALGTGRYEQYFGPGTRLTVT.

V is TRBV11-2 and J is TRBJ2-7; 7 nucleotides agree with TRBD1. The CDR3 has 13 amino acids. Germline V CDR1 and CDR2: SGHAT, FQNNGV. V lost 0 bases to trimming and J lost 11 bases; unmatched junction nucleotides: 7. The CDR3 nucleotides read TGTGCCAGCAGCTTAGATAGGGACAGTCCTAAGTACTTC. As protein: CASSLDRDSPKYF. Full variable domain (rest looked up from reference TRBV11-2 and TRBJ2-7): EAGVAQSPRYKIIEKRQSVAFWCNPISGHATLYWYQQILGQGPKLLIQFQNNGVVDDSQLPKDRFSAERLKGVDSTLKIQPAKLEDSAVYLCASSLDRDSPKYFGPGTRLTVT.

V usage is TRBV7-2 and J usage is TRBJ2-1; 10 positions match TRBD2. J was trimmed by 6 bases and V by 4 bases; bases with no gene match: 6. The CDR3 sequence is 15 residues long. Germline-derived CDR1 and CDR2 are SGHTA and FQGNSA. CDR3 coding DNA: TGTGCCAGCAGCTCTAGCGGGAGCGTTCCCAATGAGCAGTTCTTC. Its protein is CASSSSGSVPNEQFF.

The V and J genes are TRBV28 and TRBJ2-7; no clear D. Looked up from germline, CDR1 is MDHEN and CDR2 is SYDVKM. Trimming removed 6 bases at V and 2 bases at J, with 8 bases between. The CDR3 runs 12 residues. CDR3 loop: CASSRAAYEQYF. The CDR3 DNA sequence: TGTGCCAGCAGCCGGGCCGCCTACGAGCAGTACTTC.

The gene calls are TRBV29-1 and TRBJ1-2; 12 bases match TRBD1. Per the germline V gene, CDR1 is SQVTM and CDR2 is ANQGSEA. J gave up 5 bases and V 7 bases, and 5 bases lay outside the gene matches. The CDR3 is made up of 13 amino acids. This CDR3 is CSAGTGGHYGYTF. CDR3 DNA sequence: TGCAGCGCTGGGACAGGGGGCCATTATGGCTACACCTTC.

The chain has TRBV19 and TRBJ2-7; 10 nucleotides align to TRBD2. This CDR3 is 13 amino acids long. In germline, CDR1 is LNHDA, CDR2 SQIVND (reference sequence). The V gene end was trimmed by 9 bases and the J gene end by 4 bases; junction bases not matched to a gene: 6. The CDR3 sequence: CASQLAGTYEQYF. CDR3 coding DNA: TGTGCCAGCCAACTAGCGGGAACGTACGAGCAGTACTTC.

The genes are TRBV9 and TRBJ1-6; D is unclear. From germline, CDR1 is SGDLS and CDR2 YYNGEE. With 7 bases removed from V and 0 bases from J, the gap between germline ends came to 14 bases. The CDR3 totals 16 residues. For the CDR3, the DNA is TGTGCCAGCGGTAGGGAGGTCAGCTCCTATAATTCACCCCTCCACTTT. Translated: CASGREVSSYNSPLHF.

With regard to this clone: Sequence at one end of the junction differs from germline and may be a read error. The chain has TRBV7-3 and TRBJ2-2, with a possible D match to TRBD2 (6 bases). Germline V gives CDR1 SGHTA, CDR2 FQGTGA. The CDR3 covers 16 residues. CDR3 loop: CASSLTGLLIPGELFF. The CDR3 DNA sequence: TGTGCCAGCAGCCTAACGGGACTTTTAATACCCGGGGAGCTGTTTTTT.

This clone was found a few times. The chain is built from TRBV15 and TRBJ2-7; a weak D match, TRBD1 (5 bases). V was pared by 1 base and J by 6 bases, with 13 bases between. Germline V gene lookup returns CDR1 LNHNV and CDR2 YYDKDF (reference sequence). This CDR3 spans 14 amino acids. CDR3 region: CATSRGGVVIEQYF. The CDR3 coding sequence is TGTGCCACCAGCAGAGGGGGCGTAGTAATCGAGCAGTACTTC.

J is TRBJ1-5 and V is TRBV7-2; 7 nucleotides line up with TRBD1. The junction had 4 bases not matched to a gene; V was cut back by 1 base and J by 4 bases. From germline, CDR1 is SGHTA and CDR2 FQGNSA. This CDR3 is built from 15 residues. The CDR3 reads CASSLGIQGNQPQHF. DNA of the CDR3: TGTGCCAGCAGCTTAGGAATACAGGGGAATCAGCCCCAGCATTTT.

The CDR3 here is CASSRDSGGQETQYF. The CDR3 DNA follows: TGTGCCAGCAGCCGGGACAGCGGGGGACAAGAGACCCAGTACTTC. This rearrangement joins TRBV7-9 to TRBJ2-5; maybe TRBD2 (8 bases). Germline V gives CDR1 SEHNR, CDR2 FQNEAQ (reference sequence). This CDR3 has 15 residues. Trimming left V 5 bases short and J 2 bases short, with 15 bases between.

This chain uses TRBV11-2 with TRBJ2-1, with 7 positions matching TRBD2. J gave up 3 bases and V 4 bases, and 6 bases lay outside the gene matches. CDR3 size: 15 residues. The V gene's germline CDR1 is SGHAT and CDR2 FQNNGV. CDR3 region: CASSSSAGVYNEQFF. In nucleotides, the CDR3 is TGTGCCAGCAGCTCCTCCGCGGGAGTCTACAATGAGCAGTTCTTC.

In the case of this clone: Other DNA sequences in the sample encode the same CDR3. The chain is built from TRBV19 and TRBJ2-3; maybe TRBD1 (6 bases). The CDR3 runs to 14 residues. Trimming cost V 7 bases and J 2 bases, with 13 bases left between them. Germline CDR1 and CDR2: LNHDA and SQIVND (reference sequence). CDR3 sequence reads: CASTPGQATDTQYF. The CDR3 nucleotides are TGTGCCAGTACCCCGGGACAAGCCACAGATACGCAGTATTTT.

This clone was found once. V is TRBV6-5 and J is TRBJ2-7, with 12 bases lining up with TRBD1. V gave up 5 bases and J gave up 3 bases; unmatched junction bases: 5. This CDR3 has 15 amino acids. Germline CDR1 is MNHEY and CDR2 is SVGAGI. In DNA form, the CDR3 reads TGTGCCAGCAGTCGGGGGACAGGGGGCGTCTACGAGCAGTACTTC. It encodes CASSRGTGGVYEQYF.

The chain links TRBV28 to TRBJ2-5, with TRBD2 identical over 15 bases. The CDR3 is 16 residues long. The V gene end was trimmed by 4 bases and the J gene end by 5 bases; junction bases not matched to a gene: 5. Germline-derived CDR1 and CDR2 are MDHEN and SYDVKM. The CDR3 loop reads CASSSGLAGGRETQYF. For the CDR3, the DNA is TGTGCCAGCAGTTCGGGACTAGCGGGGGGCCGGGAGACCCAGTACTTC. Full variable domain (outside the CDR3, taken from reference TRBV28 and TRBJ2-5): DVKVTQSSRYLVKRTGEKVFLECVQDMDHENMFWYRQDPGLGLRLIYFSYDVKMKEKGDIPEGYSVSREKKERFSLILESASTNQTSMYLCASSSGLAGGRETQYFGPGTRLLVL.

The chain combines TRBV5-1 with TRBJ2-3; possibly TRBD1 for D (6 bases). The CDR3 has 16 amino acids. Trimming removed 0 bases from V and 3 bases from J, with 14 bases in between. Germline CDR1 SGHRS, CDR2 YFSETQ. The chain's CDR3 is CASSLVPGQGTDTQYF. CDR3 in DNA: TGCGCCAGCAGCTTGGTTCCGGGGCAGGGGACAGATACGCAGTATTTT. The full variable domain, in which reference TRBV5-1 and TRBJ2-3 provide the parts outside the CDR3, is KAGVTQTPRYLIKTRGQQVTLSCSPISGHRSVSWYQQTPGQGLQFLFEYFSETQRNKGNFPGRFSGRQFSNSRSEMNVSTLELGDSALYLCASSLVPGQGTDTQYFGPGTRLTVL.

The chain employs TRBV6-5 and TRBJ1-3; D gene unclear. Trimming removed 6 bases at V and 4 bases at J, with 13 bases between. CDR1 and CDR2 from the germline V gene are MNHEY and SVGAGI. This CDR3 spans 14 amino acids. The DNA for the CDR3 is TGTGCCAGCAGCCCGGGGAGGGTCGGAAACACCATATATTTT. Its protein product is CASSPGRVGNTIYF.

Here the CDR3 DNA reads TGTGCCAGCAGCGACAGGGCGAGTCTGTTCACTGAAGCTTTCTTT. Its translation: CASSDRASLFTEAFF. This chain uses TRBV7-2 with TRBJ1-1, with 7 bases identical to TRBD1. CDR3 length equals 15 residues. Germline V gene sequence: CDR1 SGHTA, CDR2 FQGNSA. V shed 5 bases, J shed 4 bases, and the junction held 10 bases outside the gene matches.

The chain links TRBV19 to TRBJ2-5; perhaps TRBD2 as D (6 bases). V gave up 4 bases and J gave up 2 bases, with 8 bases separating them. Germline V lookup: CDR1 LNHDA, CDR2 SQIVND (reference sequence). CDR3 length: 13 amino acids. CDR3 nucleotides: TGTGCCAGTAGTACGACTAGACAAGAGACCCAGTACTTC. Its protein product is CASSTTRQETQYF.

V usage is TRBV4-1 and J usage is TRBJ2-6, with 8 bases fitting TRBD2. The CDR3 extends over 18 amino acids. Germline V CDR1 and CDR2: MGHRA, YSYEKL. V gave up 4 bases and J gave up 0 bases; unmatched junction bases: 8. In DNA form, the CDR3 reads TGCGCCAGCAGCCTATCCGGGGGGGGCAACTCTGGGGCCAACGTCCTGACTTTC. Encoded protein: CASSLSGGGNSGANVLTF.

A single count supports this clone. V and J are TRBV10-3 and TRBJ1-2, with TRBD1 matching 10 bases. Germline lookup yields CDR1 ENHRY and CDR2 SYGVKD. The CDR3 sequence is 15 residues long. V shed 6 bases, J shed 4 bases, and the junction held 8 bases outside the gene matches. The CDR3 spells CAISEMDRGTYGYTF. CDR3 DNA sequence: TGTGCCATCAGCGAGATGGACAGGGGGACCTATGGCTACACCTTC.

Here the CDR3 DNA reads TGTGCCAGCAGCTTACCAGGACAGTACACTGAAGCTTTCTTT. Translating it yields CASSLPGQYTEAFF. The rearrangement uses TRBV11-1 and TRBJ1-1, with D possibly matching TRBD1 (6 bases). Germline V gene data show CDR1 as SGHAT and CDR2 as FQDESV (reference sequence). Trimming cost V 2 bases and J 3 bases, with 10 bases left between them. CDR3 length: 14 residues.